This is a list of T cell receptor beta chains from one sample in a study of OX40 agonist ivuxolimab in advanced cancers. Data came from immunoSEQ multiplex PCR; TCRdb stores just in-frame clones and leaves some out. The data show roughly 67,000 clones, 65% to 90% seen once. This material consisted of CD4+ or CD8+ T cells sorted from blood, taken in a trial of the OX40 agonist ivuxolimab. These receptors were taken from an adult with an advanced solid tumor such as melanoma, head and neck, liver or kidney cancer. CDR3s include the opening cysteine and the closing phenylalanine or tryptophan. D genes are given only for firm matches. Clone sizes are given selectively: once, few, many, or a class where the clone is expanded.

j_call: TRBJ1-2
v_call: TRBV18
clone_size: -
d_call: -
cdr3_nt: TGTGCCAGCTCACCTGATCAGAGAGGTGGCAGTACTAACTATGGCTACACCTTC
cdr3_aa: CASSPDQRGGSTNYGYTF

j_call: TRBJ2-1
v_call: TRBV29-1
clone_size: few
d_call: TRBD1
cdr3_nt: TGCAGCGTCGACAGGGAAATCTACAATGAGCAGTTCTTC
cdr3_aa: CSVDREIYNEQFF

j_call: TRBJ2-1
v_call: TRBV7-2
clone_size: -
d_call: TRBD2
cdr3_nt: TGTGCCAGCAGCCCAGCATACTCTAGCGGGAGGGCCGGGCAGTTCTTC
cdr3_aa: CASSPAYSSGRAGQFF

j_call: TRBJ2-3
v_call: TRBV7-2
clone_size: -
d_call: TRBD2
cdr3_nt: TGTGCCAGCAGCTTAGGGCGGGAGACCCGCACAGATACGCAGTATTTT
cdr3_aa: CASSLGRETRTDTQYF

j_call: TRBJ2-5
v_call: TRBV11-2
clone_size: few
d_call: TRBD2
cdr3_nt: TGTGCCAGCAGCCCGAGAGCGGGAGGGTCGACAGAGACCCAGTACTTC
cdr3_aa: CASSPRAGGSTETQYF

j_call: TRBJ2-5
v_call: TRBV9
clone_size: -
d_call: TRBD1
cdr3_nt: TGTGCCAGCAGCTTACAGGGGGCGGGTGAGACCCAGTACTTC
cdr3_aa: CASSLQGAGETQYF

j_call: TRBJ2-7
v_call: TRBV18
clone_size: -
d_call: -
cdr3_nt: TGTGCCAGCTCACTTAATTACGAGCAGTACTTC
cdr3_aa: CASSLNYEQYF

j_call: TRBJ1-2
v_call: TRBV19
clone_size: -
d_call: TRBD1
cdr3_nt: TGTGCCAGTAGTCTCCTCCGGTACAGGGGTCGTATTTCTAACTATGGCTACACCTTC
cdr3_aa: CASSLLRYRGRISNYGYTF

j_call: TRBJ2-1
v_call: TRBV28
clone_size: -
d_call: TRBD2
cdr3_nt: TGTGCCAGCAGTTTACTCCCGGGACTACGGATCGGGAATGAGCAGTTCTTC
cdr3_aa: CASSLLPGLRIGNEQFF

j_call: TRBJ2-5
v_call: TRBV29-1
clone_size: few
d_call: TRBD1
cdr3_nt: TGCAGCGCCCCAAGACAGGGCCAAGAGACCCAGTACTTC
cdr3_aa: CSAPRQGQETQYF

j_call: TRBJ1-1
v_call: TRBV18
clone_size: few
d_call: -
cdr3_nt: TGTGCCAGCTGCGAACTAATGAACACTGAAGCTTTCTTT
cdr3_aa: CASCELMNTEAFF

j_call: TRBJ2-5
v_call: TRBV9
clone_size: -
d_call: -
cdr3_nt: TGTGCCAGCAGCGTAGTTGTGGGAGCACAAGAGACCCAGTACTTC
cdr3_aa: CASSVVVGAQETQYF

j_call: TRBJ1-5
v_call: TRBV6-6
clone_size: -
d_call: -
cdr3_nt: TGTGCCAGCAGTTACTCGAGAGGGGATCAGCCCCAGCATTTT
cdr3_aa: CASSYSRGDQPQHF

j_call: TRBJ1-2
v_call: TRBV2
clone_size: -
d_call: TRBD1
cdr3_nt: TGTGCCACTGGGGAGGGGGCTGGTGGCTACACCTTC
cdr3_aa: CATGEGAGGYTF

j_call: TRBJ2-1
v_call: TRBV27
clone_size: -
d_call: TRBD2
cdr3_nt: TGTGCCAGCAGTTTATATGATCGCCTAGCGGGTAGATACAATGAGCAGTTCTTC
cdr3_aa: CASSLYDRLAGRYNEQFF

j_call: TRBJ1-4
v_call: TRBV6-6
clone_size: once
d_call: -
cdr3_nt: TGTGCCAGCAGACGGGCCGGGCTTAATGAAAAACTGTTTTTT
cdr3_aa: CASRRAGLNEKLFF

j_call: TRBJ1-5
v_call: TRBV7-5
clone_size: -
d_call: -
cdr3_nt: TGTGCCAGAAGCCCTCGGGGTAGGTCGACAGTTAGCAATCAGCCCCAGCATTTT
cdr3_aa: CARSPRGRSTVSNQPQHF

j_call: TRBJ1-1
v_call: TRBV27
clone_size: -
d_call: -
cdr3_nt: TGTGCCAGCAGTCCAGGGACACTAAGGAACACTGAAGCTTTCTTT
cdr3_aa: CASSPGTLRNTEAFF

j_call: TRBJ2-7
v_call: TRBV7-9
clone_size: -
d_call: TRBD2
cdr3_nt: TGTGCCAGCAGCTTAGGGGAGGGCCGTGTCGAGCAGTACTTC
cdr3_aa: CASSLGEGRVEQYF

j_call: TRBJ2-3
v_call: TRBV7-2
clone_size: -
d_call: TRBD2
cdr3_nt: TGTGCCAGCTTCGGGGGAGCGGGATTAGATACGCAGTATTTT
cdr3_aa: CASFGGAGLDTQYF

j_call: TRBJ1-4
v_call: TRBV7-9
clone_size: -
d_call: -
cdr3_nt: TGTGCCAGCAGCTTAGAATATGCGGTCCCTAATGAAAAACTGTTTTTT
cdr3_aa: CASSLEYAVPNEKLFF

j_call: TRBJ1-2
v_call: TRBV10-2
clone_size: -
d_call: TRBD1
cdr3_nt: TGCGCCAGCAGTGTCTCGCAGGGGGCAATATATGGCTACACCTTC
cdr3_aa: CASSVSQGAIYGYTF

j_call: TRBJ1-4
v_call: TRBV7-8
clone_size: -
d_call: TRBD1
cdr3_nt: TGTGCCAGCAGCTTACAGGGGGCTGGTGAAAAACTGTTTTTT
cdr3_aa: CASSLQGAGEKLFF

j_call: TRBJ2-5
v_call: TRBV30
clone_size: -
d_call: TRBD1
cdr3_nt: TGTGCCTGGAATCGACAGGGCAAAGAGACCCAGTACTTC
cdr3_aa: CAWNRQGKETQYF

j_call: TRBJ2-2
v_call: TRBV7-2
clone_size: -
d_call: TRBD2
cdr3_nt: TGTGCCAGCAGCGGAGCTAGCGGGGGAACGAACACCGGGGAGCTGTTTTTT
cdr3_aa: CASSGASGGTNTGELFF

j_call: TRBJ2-3
v_call: TRBV19
clone_size: few
d_call: -
cdr3_nt: TGTGCCAGTAGTGTCGATACCCCTCCAGATACGCAGTATTTT
cdr3_aa: CASSVDTPPDTQYF

j_call: TRBJ2-1
v_call: TRBV9
clone_size: few
d_call: -
cdr3_nt: TGTGCCAGCAGCGCCCTCACAAGTGGCGAGCAGTTCTTC
cdr3_aa: CASSALTSGEQFF

j_call: TRBJ2-7
v_call: TRBV11-2
clone_size: -
d_call: -
cdr3_nt: TGTGCCAGCCGGGTAGGATCCCGAGAGCAGTACTTC
cdr3_aa: CASRVGSREQYF

j_call: TRBJ2-7
v_call: TRBV7-2
clone_size: -
d_call: -
cdr3_nt: TGTGCCAGCAGCCCGCCCCTAGTGGGAGGACCCTACGAGCAGTACTTC
cdr3_aa: CASSPPLVGGPYEQYF

j_call: TRBJ1-2
v_call: TRBV30
clone_size: few
d_call: TRBD1
cdr3_nt: TGTGCCTGGAGTTTGGACAGGGGACATGGCTACACCTTC
cdr3_aa: CAWSLDRGHGYTF

j_call: TRBJ1-2
v_call: TRBV19
clone_size: -
d_call: -
cdr3_nt: TGTGCCAGTAGTATCGACGCCTGGCGGGCAGACACGTATGGCTACACCTTC
cdr3_aa: CASSIDAWRADTYGYTF